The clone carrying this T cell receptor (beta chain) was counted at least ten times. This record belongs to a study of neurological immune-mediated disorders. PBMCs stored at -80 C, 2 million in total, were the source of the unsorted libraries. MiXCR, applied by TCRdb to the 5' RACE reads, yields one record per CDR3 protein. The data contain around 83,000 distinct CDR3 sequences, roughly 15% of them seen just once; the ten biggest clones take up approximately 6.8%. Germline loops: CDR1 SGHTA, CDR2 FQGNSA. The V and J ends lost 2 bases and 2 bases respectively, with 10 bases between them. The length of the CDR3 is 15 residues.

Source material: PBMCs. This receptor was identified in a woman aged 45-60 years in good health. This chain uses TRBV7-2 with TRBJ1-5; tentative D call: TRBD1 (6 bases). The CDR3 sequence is CASSLRGGGNQPQHF. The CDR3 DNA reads TGTGCCAGCAGCTTACGAGGGGGAGGCAATCAGCCCCAGCATTTT.